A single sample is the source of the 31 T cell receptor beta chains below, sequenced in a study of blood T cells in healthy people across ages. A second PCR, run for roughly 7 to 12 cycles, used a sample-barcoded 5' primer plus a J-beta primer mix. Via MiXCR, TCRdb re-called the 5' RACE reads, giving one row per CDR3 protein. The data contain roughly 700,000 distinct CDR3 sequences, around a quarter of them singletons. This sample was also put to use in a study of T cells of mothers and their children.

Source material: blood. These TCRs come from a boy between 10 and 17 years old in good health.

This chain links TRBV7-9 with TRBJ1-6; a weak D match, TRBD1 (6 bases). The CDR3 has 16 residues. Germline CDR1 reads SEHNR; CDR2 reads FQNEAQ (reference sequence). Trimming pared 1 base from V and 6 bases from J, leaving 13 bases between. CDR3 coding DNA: TGTGCCAGCAGCTTAGGGACAGCAGGGGCTAATTCACCCCTCCACTTT. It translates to CASSLGTAGANSPLHF.

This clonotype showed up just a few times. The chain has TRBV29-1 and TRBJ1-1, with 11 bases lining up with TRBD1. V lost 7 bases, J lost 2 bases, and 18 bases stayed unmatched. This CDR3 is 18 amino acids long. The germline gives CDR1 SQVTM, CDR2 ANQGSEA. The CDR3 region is CSAAPGAGQGAYNTEAFF. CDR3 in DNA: TGCAGCGCCGCCCCCGGGGCCGGACAGGGGGCTTATAACACTGAAGCTTTCTTT.

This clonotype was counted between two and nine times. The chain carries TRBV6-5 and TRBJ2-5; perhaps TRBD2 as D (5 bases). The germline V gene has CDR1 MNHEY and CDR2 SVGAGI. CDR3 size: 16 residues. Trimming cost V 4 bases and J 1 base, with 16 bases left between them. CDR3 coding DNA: TGTGCCAGCAGTTCGTTTGGCAGGCTAGCCCAAGAGACCCAGTACTTC. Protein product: CASSSFGRLAQETQYF.

CDR3 region: CASSLVRDYGYTF. The CDR3 region has the DNA TGTGCCAGCAGTTTAGTAAGGGACTATGGCTACACCTTC. V gene TRBV6-5 combines with J gene TRBJ1-2; D gene uncertain. This CDR3 has 13 amino acids. Looked up from germline, CDR1 is MNHEY and CDR2 is SVGAGI. V lost 4 bases and J lost 3, with 9 bases in between.

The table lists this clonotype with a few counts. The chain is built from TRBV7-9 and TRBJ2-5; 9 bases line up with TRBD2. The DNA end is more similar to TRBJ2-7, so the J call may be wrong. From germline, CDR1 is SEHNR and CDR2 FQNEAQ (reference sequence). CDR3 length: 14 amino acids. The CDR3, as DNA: TGTGCCAGCAGTCCCCCAGCGGGGGGCTACGAGCAGTACTTC. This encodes CASSPPAGGYEQYF.

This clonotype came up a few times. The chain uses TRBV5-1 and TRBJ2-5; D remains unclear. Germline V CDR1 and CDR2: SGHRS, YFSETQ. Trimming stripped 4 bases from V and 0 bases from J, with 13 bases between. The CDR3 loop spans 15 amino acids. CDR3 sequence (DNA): TGCGCCAGCAGCCCGCCGGGCAGGAACCAAGAGACCCAGTACTTC. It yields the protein CASSPPGRNQETQYF. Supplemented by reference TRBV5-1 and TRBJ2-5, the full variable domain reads KAGVTQTPRYLIKTRGQQVTLSCSPISGHRSVSWYQQTPGQGLQFLFEYFSETQRNKGNFPGRFSGRQFSNSRSEMNVSTLELGDSALYLCASSPPGRNQETQYFGPGTRLLVL.

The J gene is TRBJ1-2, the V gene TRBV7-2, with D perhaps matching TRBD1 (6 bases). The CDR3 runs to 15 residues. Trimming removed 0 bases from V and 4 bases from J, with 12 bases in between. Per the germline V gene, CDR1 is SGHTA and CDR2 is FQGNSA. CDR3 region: CASSLAMGGPYGYTF. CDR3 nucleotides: TGTGCCAGCAGCTTAGCGATGGGGGGCCCCTATGGCTACACCTTC.

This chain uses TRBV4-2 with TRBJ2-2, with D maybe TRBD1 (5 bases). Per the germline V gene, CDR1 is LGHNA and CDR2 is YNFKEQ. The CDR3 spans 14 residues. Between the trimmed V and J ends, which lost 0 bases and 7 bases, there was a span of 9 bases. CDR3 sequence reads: CASSQDLTGGELFF. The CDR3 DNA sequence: TGTGCCAGCAGCCAAGATCTTACAGGCGGGGAGCTGTTTTTT.

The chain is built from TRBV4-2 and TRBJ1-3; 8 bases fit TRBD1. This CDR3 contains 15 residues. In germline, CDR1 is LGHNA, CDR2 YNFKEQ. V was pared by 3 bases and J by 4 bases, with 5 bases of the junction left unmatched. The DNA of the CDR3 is TGTGCCAGCAGCCAGGACAGGGTTGACGGAAACACCATATATTTT. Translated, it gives CASSQDRVDGNTIYF.

The CDR3 spells CASSQDRGGPWGANTGELFF. CDR3 bases: TGTGCCAGCAGCCAAGATCGAGGGGGGCCATGGGGCGCGAACACCGGGGAGCTGTTTTTT. The rearrangement joins TRBV3-1 to TRBJ2-2; D is possibly TRBD1 or TRBD2 (6 bases each). V shed 0 bases and J shed 0 bases, with 20 bases lying between them. Germline V gene data show CDR1 as LGHDT and CDR2 as YNNKEL (reference sequence). This CDR3 contains 20 residues.

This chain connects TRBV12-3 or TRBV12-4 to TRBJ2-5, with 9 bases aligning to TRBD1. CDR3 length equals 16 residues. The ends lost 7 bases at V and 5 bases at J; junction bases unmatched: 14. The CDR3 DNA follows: TGTGCCAGCATCCCACAGGGGGCAAGCTCCAGGGAGACCCAGTACTTC. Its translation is CASIPQGASSRETQYF.

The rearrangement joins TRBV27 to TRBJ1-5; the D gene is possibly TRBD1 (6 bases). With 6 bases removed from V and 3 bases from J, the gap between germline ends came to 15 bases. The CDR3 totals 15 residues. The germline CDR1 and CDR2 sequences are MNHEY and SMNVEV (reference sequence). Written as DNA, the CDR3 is TGTGCCAGCAGATCGATTACAGGGCACAATCAGCCCCAGCATTTT. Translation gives CASRSITGHNQPQHF.

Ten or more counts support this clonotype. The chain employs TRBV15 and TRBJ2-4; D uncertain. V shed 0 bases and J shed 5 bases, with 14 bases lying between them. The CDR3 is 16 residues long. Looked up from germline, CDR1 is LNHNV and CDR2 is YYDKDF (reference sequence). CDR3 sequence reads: CATSRDFGTAQNIQYF. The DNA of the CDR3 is TGTGCCACCAGCAGAGATTTCGGCACAGCTCAAAACATTCAGTACTTC.

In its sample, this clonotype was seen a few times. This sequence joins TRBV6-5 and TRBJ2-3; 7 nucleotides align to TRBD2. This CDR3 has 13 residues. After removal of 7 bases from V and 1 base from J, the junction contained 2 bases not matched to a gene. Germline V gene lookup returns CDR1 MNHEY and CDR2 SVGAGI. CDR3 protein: CASIGLGTDTQYF. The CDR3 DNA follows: TGTGCCAGCATCGGACTAGGCACAGATACGCAGTATTTT.

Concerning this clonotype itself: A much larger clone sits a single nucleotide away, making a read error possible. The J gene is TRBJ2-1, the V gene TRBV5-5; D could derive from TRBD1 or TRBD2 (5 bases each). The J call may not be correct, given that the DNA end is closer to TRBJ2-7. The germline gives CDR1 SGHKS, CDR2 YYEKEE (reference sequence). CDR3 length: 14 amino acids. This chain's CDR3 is CASSLWGNSYEQYF. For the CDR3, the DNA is TGTGCCAGCAGCTTATGGGGGAACTCCTACGAGCAGTACTTC.

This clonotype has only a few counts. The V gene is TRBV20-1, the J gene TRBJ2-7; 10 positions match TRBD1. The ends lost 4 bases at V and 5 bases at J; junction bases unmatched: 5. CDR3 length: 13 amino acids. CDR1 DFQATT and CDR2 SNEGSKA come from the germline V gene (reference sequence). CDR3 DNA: TGCAGTGCTACTTGGACAGGGGGGAACGAGCAGTACTTC. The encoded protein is CSATWTGGNEQYF.

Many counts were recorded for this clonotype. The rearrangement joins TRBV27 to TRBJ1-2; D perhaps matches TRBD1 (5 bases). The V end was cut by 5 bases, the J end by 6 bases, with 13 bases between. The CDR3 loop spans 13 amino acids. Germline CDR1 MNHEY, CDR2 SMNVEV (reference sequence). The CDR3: CASSLGGSDGYTF. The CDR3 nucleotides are TGTGCCAGCAGTCTCGGGGGTTCCGATGGCTACACCTTC.

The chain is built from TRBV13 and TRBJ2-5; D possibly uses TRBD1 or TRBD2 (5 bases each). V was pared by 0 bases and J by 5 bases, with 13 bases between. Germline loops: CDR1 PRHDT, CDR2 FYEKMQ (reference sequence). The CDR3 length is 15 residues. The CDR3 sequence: CASSLGREGAETQYF. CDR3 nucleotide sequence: TGTGCCAGCAGCTTAGGACGGGAAGGGGCCGAGACCCAGTACTTC.

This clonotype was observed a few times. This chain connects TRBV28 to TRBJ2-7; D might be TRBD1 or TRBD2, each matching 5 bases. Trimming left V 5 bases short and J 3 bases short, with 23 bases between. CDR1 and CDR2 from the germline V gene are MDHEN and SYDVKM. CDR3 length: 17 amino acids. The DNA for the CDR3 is TGTGCCAGCAGTCCCTCCCGACAGAGGGCGAGACTCTACGAGCAGTACTTC. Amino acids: CASSPSRQRARLYEQYF.

The CDR3, as DNA: TGCAGTGCTAGAGATCTTGGTGGGGATAGCACCGGGGAGCTGTTTTTT. The encoded protein is CSARDLGGDSTGELFF. The chain links TRBV20-1 to TRBJ2-2; D is undetermined. This CDR3 has 16 residues. Germline V gives CDR1 DFQATT, CDR2 SNEGSKA (reference sequence). The V end was cut by 0 bases, the J end by 4 bases, with 15 bases between.

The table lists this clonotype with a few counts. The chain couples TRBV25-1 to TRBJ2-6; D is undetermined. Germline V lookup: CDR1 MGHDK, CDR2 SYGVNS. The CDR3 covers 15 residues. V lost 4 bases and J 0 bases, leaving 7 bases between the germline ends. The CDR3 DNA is TGTGCCAGCAGTGGATGGTTCTCTGGGGCCAACGTCCTGACTTTC. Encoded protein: CASSGWFSGANVLTF. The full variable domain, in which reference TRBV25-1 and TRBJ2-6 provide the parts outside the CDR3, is EADIYQTPRYLVIGTGKKITLECSQTMGHDKMYWYQQDPGMELHLIHYSYGVNSTEKGDLSSESTVSRIRTEHFPLTLESARPSHTSQYLCASSGWFSGANVLTFGAGSRLTVL.

This chain's CDR3 is CASTGGGELFF. Written as DNA, the CDR3 is TGCGCCAGCACCGGGGGCGGGGAGCTGTTTTTT. The chain couples TRBV5-1 to TRBJ2-2; maybe TRBD2 (6 bases). Germline V CDR1 and CDR2: SGHRS, YFSETQ. The CDR3 runs 11 residues. Trimming stripped 6 bases from V and 7 bases from J, with 7 bases between.

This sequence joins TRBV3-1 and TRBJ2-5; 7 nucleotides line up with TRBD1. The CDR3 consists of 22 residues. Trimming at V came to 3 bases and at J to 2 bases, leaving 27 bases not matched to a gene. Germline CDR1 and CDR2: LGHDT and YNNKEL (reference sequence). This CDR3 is CASSQMGTEHQKNFVLQETQYF. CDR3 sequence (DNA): TGTGCCAGCAGCCAGATGGGGACAGAACACCAGAAAAACTTTGTATTGCAAGAGACCCAGTACTTC.

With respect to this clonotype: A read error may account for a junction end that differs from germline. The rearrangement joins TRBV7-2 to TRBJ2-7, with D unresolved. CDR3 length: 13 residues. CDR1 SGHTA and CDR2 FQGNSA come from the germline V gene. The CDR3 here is CASCLGHPGEQYF. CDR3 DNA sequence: TGTGCCAGCTGCTTAGGGCATCCGGGCGAGCAGTACTTC.

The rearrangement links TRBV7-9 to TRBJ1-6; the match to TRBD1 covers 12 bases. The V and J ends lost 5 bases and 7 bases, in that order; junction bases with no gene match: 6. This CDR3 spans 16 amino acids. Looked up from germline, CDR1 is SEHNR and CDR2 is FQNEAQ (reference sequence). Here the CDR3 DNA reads TGTGCCAGCAGCGGCCGGGACAGGGGGCCCAATTCACCCCTCCACTTT. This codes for CASSGRDRGPNSPLHF.

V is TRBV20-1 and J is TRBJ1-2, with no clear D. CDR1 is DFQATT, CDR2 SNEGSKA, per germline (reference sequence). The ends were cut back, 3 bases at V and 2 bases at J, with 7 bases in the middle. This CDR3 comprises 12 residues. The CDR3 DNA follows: TGCAGTGCTAGGTCTGGGAACTATGGCTACACCTTC. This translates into CSARSGNYGYTF.

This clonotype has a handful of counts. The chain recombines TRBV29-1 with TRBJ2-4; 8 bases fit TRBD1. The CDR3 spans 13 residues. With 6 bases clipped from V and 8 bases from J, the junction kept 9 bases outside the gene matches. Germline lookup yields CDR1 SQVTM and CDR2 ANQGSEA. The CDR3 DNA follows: TGCAGCGTAGCCGGGACAGGCGTAGACATTCAGTACTTC. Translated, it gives CSVAGTGVDIQYF.

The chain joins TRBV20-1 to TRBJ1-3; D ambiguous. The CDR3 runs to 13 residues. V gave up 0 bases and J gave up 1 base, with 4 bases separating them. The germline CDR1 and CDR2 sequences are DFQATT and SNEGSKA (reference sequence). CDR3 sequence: CSAREGSGNTIYF. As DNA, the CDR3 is TGCAGTGCTAGAGAGGGGTCTGGAAACACCATATATTTT.

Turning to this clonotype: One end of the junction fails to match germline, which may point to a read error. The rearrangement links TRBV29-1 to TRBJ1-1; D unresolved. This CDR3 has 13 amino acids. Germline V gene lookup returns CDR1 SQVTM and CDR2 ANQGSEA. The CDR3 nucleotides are TGCAGCGTTGAAGAGAACCCGAACACTGGAGCTTTCTTT. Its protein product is CSVEENPNTGAFF.

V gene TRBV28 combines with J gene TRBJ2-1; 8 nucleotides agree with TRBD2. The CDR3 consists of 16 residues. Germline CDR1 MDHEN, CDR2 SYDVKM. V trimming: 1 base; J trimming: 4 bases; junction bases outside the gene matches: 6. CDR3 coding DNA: TGTGCCAGCAGTTTATTTGCCGGGAGGGAGTACAATGAGCAGTTCTTC. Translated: CASSLFAGREYNEQFF.

CDR3 sequence: CASSFYGGDEQFF. For the CDR3, the DNA is TGTGCCAGCAGTTTCTACGGGGGTGATGAGCAGTTCTTC. V and J are TRBV7-9 and TRBJ2-1, with D possibly being TRBD2 (6 bases). Trimming took 6 bases from V and 8 from J, leaving 14 bases between them. Germline-derived CDR1 and CDR2 are SEHNR and FQNEAQ (reference sequence). This CDR3 is 13 amino acids long. Full variable domain (missing parts from reference TRBV7-9 and TRBJ2-1): DTGVSQNPRHKITKRGQNVTFRCDPISEHNRLYWYRQTLGQGPEFLTYFQNEAQLEKSRLLSDRFSAERPKGSFSTLEIQRTEQGDSAMYLCASSFYGGDEQFFGPGTRLTVL.